A single T cell receptor beta chain is shown here with its context. Its antigen is not identified. Time point denoted: newly diagnosed GD, antithyroid drugs for less than 3 months. RNA from PBMCs was the source of the TCR library. A volume of nine milliliters of peripheral blood was collected in EDTA tubes. This record belongs to a study of regulatory T cells in long-lasting Graves disease. There are 13 residues in the CDR3. In germline, CDR1 is DFQATT, CDR2 SNEGSKA (reference sequence). V gave up 5 bases and J gave up 4 bases; unmatched junction bases: 8. The study, taken as a whole, reports: The TCR repertoire of persistent Graves' patients was less diverse than that of newly diagnosed ones. Study was limited to peripheral blood, excluding thyroid tissue.

Building the TCR beta libraries relied on iRepertoire HTBI primers, and CDR3 regions underwent Arm-PCR. TCRdb recomputed calls from the multiplex PCR reads with MiXCR, one row per CDR3 protein. The sample shows 200,000 to 250,000 distinct CDR3 sequences, about a sixth of them seen only once. The V and J genes are TRBV20-1 and TRBJ2-7, with 7 bases aligning to TRBD1. The source was peripheral blood mononuclear cells (PBMCs), collected at new diagnosis, from a patient treated with antithyroid drugs. The clonotype originates from a female donor with Graves disease. CDR3 sequence (DNA): TGCAGTGCTTCCAAGAGACAGGGTTACGAGCAGTACTTC. Protein sequence: CSASKRQGYEQYF.